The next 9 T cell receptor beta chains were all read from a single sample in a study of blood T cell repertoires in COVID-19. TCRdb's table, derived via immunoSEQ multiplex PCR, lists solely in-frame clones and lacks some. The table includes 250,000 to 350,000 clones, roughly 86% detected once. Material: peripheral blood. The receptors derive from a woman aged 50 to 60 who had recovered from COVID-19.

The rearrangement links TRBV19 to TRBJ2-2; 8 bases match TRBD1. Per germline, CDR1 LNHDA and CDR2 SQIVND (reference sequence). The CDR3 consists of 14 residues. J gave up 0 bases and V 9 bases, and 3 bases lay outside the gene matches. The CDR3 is CASLDRANTGELFF. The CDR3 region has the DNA TGTGCCAGCCTGGACAGGGCGAACACCGGGGAGCTGTTTTTT.

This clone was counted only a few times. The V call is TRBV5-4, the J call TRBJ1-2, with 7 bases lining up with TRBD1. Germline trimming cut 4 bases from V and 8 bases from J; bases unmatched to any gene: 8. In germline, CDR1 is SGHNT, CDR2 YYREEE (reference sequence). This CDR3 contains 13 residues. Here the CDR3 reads CASSLFEDRGYTF. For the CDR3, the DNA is TGTGCCAGCAGCCTATTTGAGGACAGGGGCTACACCTTC.

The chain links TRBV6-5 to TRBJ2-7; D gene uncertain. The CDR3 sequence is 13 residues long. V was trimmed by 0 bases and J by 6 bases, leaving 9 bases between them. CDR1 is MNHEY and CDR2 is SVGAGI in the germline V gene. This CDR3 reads CASSYSSASEQYF. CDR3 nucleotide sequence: TGTGCCAGCAGTTACTCGTCTGCGTCCGAGCAGTACTTC.

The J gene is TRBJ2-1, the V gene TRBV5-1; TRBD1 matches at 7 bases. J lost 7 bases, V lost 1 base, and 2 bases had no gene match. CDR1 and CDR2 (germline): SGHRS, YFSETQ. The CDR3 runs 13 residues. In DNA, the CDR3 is TGCGCCAGCAGCTTGCGCAGGGGGAATGAGCAGTTCTTC. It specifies CASSLRRGNEQFF.

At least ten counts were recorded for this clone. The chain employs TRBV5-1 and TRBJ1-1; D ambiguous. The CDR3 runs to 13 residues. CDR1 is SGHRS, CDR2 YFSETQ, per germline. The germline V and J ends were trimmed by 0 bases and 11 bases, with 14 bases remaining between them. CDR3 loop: CASSLGDRGGAFF. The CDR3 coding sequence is TGCGCCAGCAGCTTGGGTGACCGAGGAGGCGCTTTCTTT. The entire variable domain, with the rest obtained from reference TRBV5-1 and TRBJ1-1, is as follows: KAGVTQTPRYLIKTRGQQVTLSCSPISGHRSVSWYQQTPGQGLQFLFEYFSETQRNKGNFPGRFSGRQFSNSRSEMNVSTLELGDSALYLCASSLGDRGGAFFGQGTRLTVV.

CDR3 DNA sequence: TGTGCCAGCAGCCCGAGGGCCAGGAGCTCCTATAATTCACCCCTCCACTTT. Its translation is CASSPRARSSYNSPLHF. The chain joins TRBV5-6 to TRBJ1-6; D gene uncertain. The length of the CDR3 is 17 residues. Trimming pared 4 bases from V and 0 bases from J, leaving 14 bases between. CDR1 is SGHDT and CDR2 is YYEEEE in the germline V gene.

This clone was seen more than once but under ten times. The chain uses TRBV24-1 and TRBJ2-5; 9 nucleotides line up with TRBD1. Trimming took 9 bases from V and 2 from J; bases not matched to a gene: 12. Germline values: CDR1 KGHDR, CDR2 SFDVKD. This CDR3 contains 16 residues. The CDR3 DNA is TGTGCCACCGGGGCCGGGACAGGGTCCATACAAGAGACCCAGTACTTC. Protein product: CATGAGTGSIQETQYF.

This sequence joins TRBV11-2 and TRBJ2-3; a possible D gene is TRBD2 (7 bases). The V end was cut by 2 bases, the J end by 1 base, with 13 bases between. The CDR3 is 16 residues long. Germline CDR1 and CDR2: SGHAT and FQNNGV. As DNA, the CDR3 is TGTGCCAGCAGCTTATACGGGGGGCTAGGCACAGATACGCAGTATTTT. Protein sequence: CASSLYGGLGTDTQYF.

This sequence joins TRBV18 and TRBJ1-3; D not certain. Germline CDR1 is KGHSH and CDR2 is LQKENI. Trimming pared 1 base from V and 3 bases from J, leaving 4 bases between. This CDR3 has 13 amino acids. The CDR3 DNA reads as TGTGCCAGCTCACCACAGCGTGGAAACACCATATATTTT. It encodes CASSPQRGNTIYF.